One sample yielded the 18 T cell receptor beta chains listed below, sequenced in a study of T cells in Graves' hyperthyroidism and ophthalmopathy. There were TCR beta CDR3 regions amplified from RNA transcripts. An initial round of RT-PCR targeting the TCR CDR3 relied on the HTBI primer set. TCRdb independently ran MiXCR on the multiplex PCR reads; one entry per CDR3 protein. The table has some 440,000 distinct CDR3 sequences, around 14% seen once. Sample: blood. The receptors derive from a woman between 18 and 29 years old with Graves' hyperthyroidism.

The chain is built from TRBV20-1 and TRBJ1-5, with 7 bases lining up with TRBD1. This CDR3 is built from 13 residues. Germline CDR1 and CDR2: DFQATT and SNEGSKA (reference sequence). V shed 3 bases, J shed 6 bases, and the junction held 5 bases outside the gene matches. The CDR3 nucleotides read TGCAGTGCTAGCGGGACAGAGCTTCAGCCCCAGCATTTT. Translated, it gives CSASGTELQPQHF.

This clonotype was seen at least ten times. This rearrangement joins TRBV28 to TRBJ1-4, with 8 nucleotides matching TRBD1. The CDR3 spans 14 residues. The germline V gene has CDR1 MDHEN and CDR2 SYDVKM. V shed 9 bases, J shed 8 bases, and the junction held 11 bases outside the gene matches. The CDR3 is CASKTGGFVEKLFF. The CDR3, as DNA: TGTGCCAGTAAAACAGGGGGTTTTGTCGAAAAACTGTTTTTT.

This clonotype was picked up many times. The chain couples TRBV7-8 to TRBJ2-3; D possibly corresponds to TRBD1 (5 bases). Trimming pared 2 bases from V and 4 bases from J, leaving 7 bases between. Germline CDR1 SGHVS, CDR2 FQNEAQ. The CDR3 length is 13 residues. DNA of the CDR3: TGTGCCAGCAGCTTATTCAGGGCAGATACGCAGTATTTT. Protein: CASSLFRADTQYF. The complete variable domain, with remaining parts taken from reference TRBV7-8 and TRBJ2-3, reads GAGVSQSPRYKVAKRGQDVALRCDPISGHVSLFWYQQALGQGPEFLTYFQNEAQLDKSGLPSDRFFAERPEGSVSTLKIQRTQQEDSAVYLCASSLFRADTQYFGPGTRLTVL.

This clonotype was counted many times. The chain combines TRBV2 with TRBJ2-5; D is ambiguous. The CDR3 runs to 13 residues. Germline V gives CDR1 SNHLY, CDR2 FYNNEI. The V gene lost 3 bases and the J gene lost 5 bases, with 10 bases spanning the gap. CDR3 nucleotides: TGTGCCAGCAGTGAGGTTCGAATCGAGACCCAGTACTTC. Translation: CASSEVRIETQYF.

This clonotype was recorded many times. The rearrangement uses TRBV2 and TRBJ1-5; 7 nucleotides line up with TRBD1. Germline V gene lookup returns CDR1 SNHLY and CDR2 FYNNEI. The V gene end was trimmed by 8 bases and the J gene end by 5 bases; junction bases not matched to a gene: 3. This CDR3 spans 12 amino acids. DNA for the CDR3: TGTGCCAGCGGACAGGTCGATCAGCCCCAGCATTTT. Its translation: CASGQVDQPQHF. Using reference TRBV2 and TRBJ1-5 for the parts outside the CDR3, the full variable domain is EPEVTQTPSHQVTQMGQEVILRCVPISNHLYFYWYRQILGQKVEFLVSFYNNEISEKSEIFDDQFSVERPDGSNFTLKIRSTKLEDSAMYFCASGQVDQPQHFGDGTRLSIL.

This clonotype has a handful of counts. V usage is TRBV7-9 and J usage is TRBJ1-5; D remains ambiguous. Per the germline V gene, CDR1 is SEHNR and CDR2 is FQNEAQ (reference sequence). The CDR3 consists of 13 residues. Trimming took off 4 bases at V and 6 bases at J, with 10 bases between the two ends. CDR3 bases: TGTGCCAGCAGCTCAACCGGGGTTCAGCCCCAGCATTTT. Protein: CASSSTGVQPQHF.

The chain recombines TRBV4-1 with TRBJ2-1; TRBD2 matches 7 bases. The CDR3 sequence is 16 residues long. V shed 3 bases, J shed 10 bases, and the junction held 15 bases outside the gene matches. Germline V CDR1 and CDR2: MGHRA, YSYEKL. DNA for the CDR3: TGCGCCAGCAGCCATGCCCCGGGGGAGGGCCAAGGGGAGCAGTTCTTC. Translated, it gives CASSHAPGEGQGEQFF.

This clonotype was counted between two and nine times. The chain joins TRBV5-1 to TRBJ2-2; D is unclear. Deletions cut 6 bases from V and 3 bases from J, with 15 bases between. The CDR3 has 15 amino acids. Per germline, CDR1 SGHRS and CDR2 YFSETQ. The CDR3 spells CASKVTLSDTGELFF. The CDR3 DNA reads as TGCGCCAGCAAGGTGACCCTGTCGGACACCGGGGAGCTGTTTTTT.

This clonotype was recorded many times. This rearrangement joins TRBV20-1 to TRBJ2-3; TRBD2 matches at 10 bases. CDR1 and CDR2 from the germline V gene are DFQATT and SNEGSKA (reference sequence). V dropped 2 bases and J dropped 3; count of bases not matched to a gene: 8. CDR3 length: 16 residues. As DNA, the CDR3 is TGCAGTGCTAGAAAGCCTAGCGGGAGAAGGACAGATACGCAGTATTTT. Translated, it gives CSARKPSGRRTDTQYF.

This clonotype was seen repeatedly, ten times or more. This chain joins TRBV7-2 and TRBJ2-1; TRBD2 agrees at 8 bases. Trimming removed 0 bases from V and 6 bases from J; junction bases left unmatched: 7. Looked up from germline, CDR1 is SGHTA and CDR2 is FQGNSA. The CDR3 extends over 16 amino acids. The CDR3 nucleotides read TGTGCCAGCAGCTTAGCGCGGGCGGGGGGCTTCAATGAGCAGTTCTTC. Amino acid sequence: CASSLARAGGFNEQFF.

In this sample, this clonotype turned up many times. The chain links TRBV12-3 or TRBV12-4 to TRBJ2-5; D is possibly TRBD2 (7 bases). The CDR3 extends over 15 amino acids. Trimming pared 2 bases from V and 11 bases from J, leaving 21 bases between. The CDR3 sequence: CASSLSRRGGMPQYF. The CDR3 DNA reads TGTGCCAGCAGTTTATCACGAAGGGGGGGGATGCCTCAGTACTTC.

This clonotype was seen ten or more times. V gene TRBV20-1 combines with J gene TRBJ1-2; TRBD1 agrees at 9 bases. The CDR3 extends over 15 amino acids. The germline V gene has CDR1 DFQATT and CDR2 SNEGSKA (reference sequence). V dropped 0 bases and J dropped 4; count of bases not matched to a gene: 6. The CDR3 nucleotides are TGCAGTGCTAGAGATCTAGGGGGACAGGGCTATGGCTACACCTTC. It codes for CSARDLGGQGYGYTF.

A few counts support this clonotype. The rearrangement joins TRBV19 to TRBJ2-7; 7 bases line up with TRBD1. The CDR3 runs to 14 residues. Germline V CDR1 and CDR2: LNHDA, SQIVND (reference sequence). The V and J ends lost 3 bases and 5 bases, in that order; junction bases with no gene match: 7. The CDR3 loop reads CASSILDRTHEQYF. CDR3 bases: TGTGCCAGTAGTATCCTGGACAGGACCCACGAGCAGTACTTC.

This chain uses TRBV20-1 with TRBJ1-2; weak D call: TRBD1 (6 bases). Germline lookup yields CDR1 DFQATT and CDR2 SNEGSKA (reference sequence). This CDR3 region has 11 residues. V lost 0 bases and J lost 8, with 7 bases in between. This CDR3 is CSARDDRGYTF. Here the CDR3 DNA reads TGCAGTGCTAGAGATGACAGGGGCTACACCTTC.

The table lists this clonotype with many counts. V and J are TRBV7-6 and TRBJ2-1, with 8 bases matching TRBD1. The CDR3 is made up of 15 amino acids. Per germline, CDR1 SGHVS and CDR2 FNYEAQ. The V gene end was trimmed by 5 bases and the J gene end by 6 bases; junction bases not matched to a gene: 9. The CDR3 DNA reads TGTGCCAGCAGCCCCTGGACAGGGTCGGGCAATGAGCAGTTCTTC. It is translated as CASSPWTGSGNEQFF. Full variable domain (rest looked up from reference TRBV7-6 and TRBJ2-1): GAGVSQSPRYKVTKRGQDVALRCDPISGHVSLYWYRQALGQGPEFLTYFNYEAQQDKSGLPNDRFSAERPEGSISTLTIQRTEQRDSAMYRCASSPWTGSGNEQFFGPGTRLTVL.

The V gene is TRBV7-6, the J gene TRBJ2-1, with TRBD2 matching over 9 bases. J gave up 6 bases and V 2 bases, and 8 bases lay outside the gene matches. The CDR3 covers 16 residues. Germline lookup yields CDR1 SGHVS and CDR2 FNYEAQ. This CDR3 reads CASSLLISGSLNEQFF. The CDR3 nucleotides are TGTGCCAGCAGCTTATTAATTAGCGGGAGCCTCAATGAGCAGTTCTTC.

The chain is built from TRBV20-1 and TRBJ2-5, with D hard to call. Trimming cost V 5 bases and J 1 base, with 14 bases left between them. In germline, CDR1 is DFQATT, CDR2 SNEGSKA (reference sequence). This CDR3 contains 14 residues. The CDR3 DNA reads TGCAGTGCTCCGTCCGATACTATCCAAGAGACCCAGTACTTC. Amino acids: CSAPSDTIQETQYF.

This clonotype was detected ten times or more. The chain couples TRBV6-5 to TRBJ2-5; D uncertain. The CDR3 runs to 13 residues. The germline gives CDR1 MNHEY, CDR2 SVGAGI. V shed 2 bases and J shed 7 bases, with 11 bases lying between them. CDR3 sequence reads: CASSYLPPLTQYF. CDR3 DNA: TGTGCCAGCAGTTACCTACCGCCGTTGACCCAGTACTTC.